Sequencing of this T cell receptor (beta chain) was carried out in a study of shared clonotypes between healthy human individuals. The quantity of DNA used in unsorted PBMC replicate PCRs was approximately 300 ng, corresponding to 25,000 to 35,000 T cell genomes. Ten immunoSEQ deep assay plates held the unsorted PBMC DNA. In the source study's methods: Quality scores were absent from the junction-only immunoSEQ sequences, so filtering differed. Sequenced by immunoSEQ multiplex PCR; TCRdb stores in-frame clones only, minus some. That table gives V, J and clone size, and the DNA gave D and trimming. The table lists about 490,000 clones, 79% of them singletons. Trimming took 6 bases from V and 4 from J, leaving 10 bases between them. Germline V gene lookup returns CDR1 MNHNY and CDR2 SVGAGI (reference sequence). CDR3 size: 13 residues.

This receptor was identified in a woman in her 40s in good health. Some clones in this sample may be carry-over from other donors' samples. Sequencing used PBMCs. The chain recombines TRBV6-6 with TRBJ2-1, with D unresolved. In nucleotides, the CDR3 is TGTGCCAGCAGACAGCGTACGTACAATGAGCAGTTCTTC. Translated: CASRQRTYNEQFF.